The clone carrying this TCR beta chain was counted at least ten times. This sample stems from a study of patients and donors after allogeneic stem cell transplantation. The CDR3 has 12 residues. The V gene lost 1 base and the J gene lost 6 bases, with 4 bases spanning the gap. TCRdb fed the RT-PCR reads into MiXCR, producing one record per CDR3 protein. The table includes about 400,000 distinct CDR3 sequences, approximately 16% detected once. This sequence originates from a human donor who was either an allogeneic HSCT recipient or a stem cell or donor lymphocyte infusion donor (not recorded which). It is not recorded whose cells these are; they may come from a transplant donor. V gene TRBV12-3 or TRBV12-4 combines with J gene TRBJ1-5; D unresolved. Sequenced input: blood, either unsorted or a sorted T cell fraction (not recorded which). This CDR3 reads CASSLGSQPQHF. DNA of the CDR3: TGTGCCAGCAGTTTAGGGAGTCAGCCCCAGCATTTT.